This T cell receptor beta chain emerged from a study of human T cells and chemical hapten exposure. About the research overall: Diphenylcyclopropenone was applied weekly to patients' scalps across the approximately 25-week study.

The ends were cut back, 0 bases at V and 6 bases at J, with 14 bases in the middle. Germline V CDR1 and CDR2: SGHDN, FVKESK. The CDR3 totals 15 residues. Using its own MiXCR run on the RACE reads, TCRdb lists one record per CDR3 protein. The data hold 300,000 to 450,000 distinct CDR3 sequences, with 4.5% to 6% observed a single time. Time point specified: pre-sensitization, week 0. The treatment is: therapeutic diphenylcyclopropenone sensitization with weekly scalp DPC. Those who donated were patients with alopecia, 18 to 70 years of age, and suitable for DPC. Whole blood, unfractionated, served as the material for total RNA extraction. Study findings and constraints: In comparison with controls, expanded TCRs gave rise to a significantly larger number of large CDR3 similarity clusters.

This clonotype was observed many times. Its antigen remains unknown. This receptor was taken from a woman in her forties or fifties with alopecia areata. Some clones in this sample may be carry-over from other donors' samples. The source was whole blood, collected in connection with sensitization to the hapten diphenylcyclopropenone (DPC). The rearrangement links TRBV14 to TRBJ1-1; D gene uncertain. CDR3 residues: CASSQDLGAGSEAFF. The CDR3 DNA reads as TGTGCCAGCAGCCAAGATTTAGGCGCTGGGTCTGAAGCTTTCTTT.